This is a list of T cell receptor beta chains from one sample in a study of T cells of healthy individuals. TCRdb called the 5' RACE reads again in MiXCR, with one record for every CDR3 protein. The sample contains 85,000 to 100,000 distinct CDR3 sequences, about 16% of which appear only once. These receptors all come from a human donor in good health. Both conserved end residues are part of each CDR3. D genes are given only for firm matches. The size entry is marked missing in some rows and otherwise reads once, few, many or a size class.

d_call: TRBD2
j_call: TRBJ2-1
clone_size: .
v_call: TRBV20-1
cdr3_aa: CSAHPTSGFLGEQFF
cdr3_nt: TGCAGTGCCCATCCGACTAGCGGGTTTCTAGGTGAGCAGTTCTTC

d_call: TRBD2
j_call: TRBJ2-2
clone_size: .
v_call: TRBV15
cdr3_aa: CATSRPGLAGITGELFF
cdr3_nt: TGTGCCACCAGCAGGCCCGGACTAGCGGGGATAACCGGGGAGCTGTTTTTT

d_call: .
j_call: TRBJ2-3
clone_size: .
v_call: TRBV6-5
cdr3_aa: CASSPNKAGVRADTQYF
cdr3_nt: TGTGCCAGCAGTCCAAATAAGGCCGGAGTGAGAGCAGATACGCAGTATTTT

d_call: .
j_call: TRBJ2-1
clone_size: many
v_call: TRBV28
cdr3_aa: CASRSRGPSYNEQFF
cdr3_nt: TGTGCCAGCCGTTCGCGCGGGCCCTCCTACAATGAGCAGTTCTTC

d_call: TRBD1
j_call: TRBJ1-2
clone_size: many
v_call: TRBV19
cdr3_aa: CASIRTGEDYGYTF
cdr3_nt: TGTGCCAGTATCAGGACAGGGGAAGACTATGGCTACACCTTC

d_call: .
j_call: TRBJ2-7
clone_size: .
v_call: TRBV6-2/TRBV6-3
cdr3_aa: CASGSRVDEQYF
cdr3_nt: TGTGCCAGCGGCTCCCGGGTCGACGAGCAGTACTTC

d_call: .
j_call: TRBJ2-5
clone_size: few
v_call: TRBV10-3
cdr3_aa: CAISGVHQETQYF
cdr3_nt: TGTGCCATCAGTGGGGTCCATCAAGAGACCCAGTACTTC

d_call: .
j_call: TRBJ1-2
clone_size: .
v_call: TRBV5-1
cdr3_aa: CASSWTDNYGYTF
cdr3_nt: TGCGCCAGCAGCTGGACGGACAACTATGGCTACACCTTC

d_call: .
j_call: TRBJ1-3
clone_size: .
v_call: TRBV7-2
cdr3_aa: CASSLAGGSGNTIYF
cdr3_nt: TGTGCCAGCAGCTTAGCCGGGGGGTCCGGAAACACCATATATTTT

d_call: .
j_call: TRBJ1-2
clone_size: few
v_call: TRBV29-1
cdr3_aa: CSVSDRPYGYTF
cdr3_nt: TGCAGCGTCAGCGACAGACCCTATGGCTACACCTTC

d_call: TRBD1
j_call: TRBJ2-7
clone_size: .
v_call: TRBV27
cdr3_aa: CASRDGTVGHEQYF
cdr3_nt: TGTGCCAGCAGGGACGGGACAGTAGGCCACGAGCAGTACTTC

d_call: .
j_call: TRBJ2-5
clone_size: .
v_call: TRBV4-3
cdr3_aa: CASSQDLQRKETQYF
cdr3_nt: TGCGCCAGCAGCCAAGATCTTCAAAGAAAAGAGACCCAGTACTTC

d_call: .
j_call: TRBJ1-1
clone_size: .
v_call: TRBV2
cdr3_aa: CASSRTGMTEAFF
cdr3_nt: TGTGCCAGCAGTAGAACAGGGATGACTGAAGCTTTCTTT